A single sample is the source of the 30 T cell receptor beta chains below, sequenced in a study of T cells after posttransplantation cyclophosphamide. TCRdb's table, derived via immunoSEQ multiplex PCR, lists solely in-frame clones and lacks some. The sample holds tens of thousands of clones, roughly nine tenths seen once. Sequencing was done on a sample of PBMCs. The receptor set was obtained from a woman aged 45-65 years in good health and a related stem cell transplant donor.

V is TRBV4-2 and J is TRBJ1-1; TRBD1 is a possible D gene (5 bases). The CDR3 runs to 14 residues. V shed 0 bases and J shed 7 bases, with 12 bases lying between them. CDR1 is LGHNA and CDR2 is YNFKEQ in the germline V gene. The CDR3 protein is CASSQERGDSEAFF. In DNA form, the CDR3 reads TGTGCCAGCAGCCAAGAGCGTGGAGACAGTGAAGCTTTCTTT.

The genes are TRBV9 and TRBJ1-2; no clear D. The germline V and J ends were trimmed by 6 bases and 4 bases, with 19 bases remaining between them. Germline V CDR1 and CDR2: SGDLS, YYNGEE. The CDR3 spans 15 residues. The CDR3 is CASTREARPPYGYTF. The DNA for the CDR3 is TGTGCCAGCACCCGAGAGGCCCGACCCCCCTATGGCTACACCTTC.

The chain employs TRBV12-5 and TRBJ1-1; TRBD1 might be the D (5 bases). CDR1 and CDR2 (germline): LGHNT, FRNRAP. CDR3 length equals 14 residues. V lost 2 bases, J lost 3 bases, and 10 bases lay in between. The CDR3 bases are TGTGCTAGTGGTTTGAGGGGTACCCACACTGAAGCTTTCTTT. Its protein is CASGLRGTHTEAFF.

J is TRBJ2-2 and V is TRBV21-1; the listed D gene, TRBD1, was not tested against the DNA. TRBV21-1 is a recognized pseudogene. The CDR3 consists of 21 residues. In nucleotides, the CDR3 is TGTGCCAGCAGCGAAGAGAGTACTTCGACAGGGGGGAGAACTAAGACCGGGGAGCTGTTTTTT. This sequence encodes CASSEESTSTGGRTKTGELFF.

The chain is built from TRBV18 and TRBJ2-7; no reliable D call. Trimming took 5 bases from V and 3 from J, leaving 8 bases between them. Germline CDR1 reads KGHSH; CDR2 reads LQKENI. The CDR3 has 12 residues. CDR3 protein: CASSSTDYEQYF. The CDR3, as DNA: TGTGCCAGCTCATCTACCGACTACGAGCAGTACTTC.

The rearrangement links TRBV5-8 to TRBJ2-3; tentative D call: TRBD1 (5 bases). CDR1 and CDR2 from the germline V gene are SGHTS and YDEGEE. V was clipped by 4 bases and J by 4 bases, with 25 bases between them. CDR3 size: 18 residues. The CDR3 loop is CASSQRPRVSTRADTQYF. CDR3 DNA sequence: TGTGCCAGCAGCCAAAGGCCCAGGGTGAGCACAAGGGCAGATACGCAGTATTTT.

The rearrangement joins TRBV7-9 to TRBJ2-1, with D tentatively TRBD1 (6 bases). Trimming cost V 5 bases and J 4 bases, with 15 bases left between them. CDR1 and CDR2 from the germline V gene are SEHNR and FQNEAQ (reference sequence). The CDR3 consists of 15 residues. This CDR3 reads CASSRTGPPYNEQFF. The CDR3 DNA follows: TGTGCCAGCAGCCGAACAGGGCCCCCTTACAATGAGCAGTTCTTC.

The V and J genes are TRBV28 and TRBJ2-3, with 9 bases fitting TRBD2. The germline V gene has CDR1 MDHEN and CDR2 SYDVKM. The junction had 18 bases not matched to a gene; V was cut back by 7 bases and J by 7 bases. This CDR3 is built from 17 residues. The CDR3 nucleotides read TGTGCCAGCAATGACCCCCGCGGGGGGGGGCTGTCGAATACGCAGTATTTT. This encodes CASNDPRGGGLSNTQYF. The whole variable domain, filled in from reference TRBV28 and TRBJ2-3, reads DVKVTQSSRYLVKRTGEKVFLECVQDMDHENMFWYRQDPGLGLRLIYFSYDVKMKEKGDIPEGYSVSREKKERFSLILESASTNQTSMYLCASNDPRGGGLSNTQYFGPGTRLTVL.

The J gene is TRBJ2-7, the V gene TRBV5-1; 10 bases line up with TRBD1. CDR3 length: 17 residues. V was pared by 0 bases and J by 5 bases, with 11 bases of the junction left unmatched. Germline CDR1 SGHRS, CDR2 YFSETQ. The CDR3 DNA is TGCGCCAGCAGCTTGGCCCCCTCGACAGGGGGCCGGAACGAGCAGTACTTC. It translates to CASSLAPSTGGRNEQYF.

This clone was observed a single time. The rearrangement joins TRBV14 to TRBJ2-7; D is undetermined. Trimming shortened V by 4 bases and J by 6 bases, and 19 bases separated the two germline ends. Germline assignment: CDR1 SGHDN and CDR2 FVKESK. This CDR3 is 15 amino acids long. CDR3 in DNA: TGTGCCAGCAGCCCCGGCCTAACCTTCCCTAGCGAGCAGTACTTC. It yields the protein CASSPGLTFPSEQYF.

The CDR3 bases are TGTGCCAGCAGCTCGCGTCGGGGGGACGGGGAGACCCAGTACTTC. This encodes CASSSRRGDGETQYF. This rearrangement joins TRBV5-8 to TRBJ2-5; 7 bases line up with TRBD2. Germline V gives CDR1 SGHTS, CDR2 YDEGEE. Trimming removed 3 bases from V and 5 bases from J; junction bases left unmatched: 10. The CDR3 length is 15 residues. Supplemented by reference TRBV5-8 and TRBJ2-5, the full variable domain reads EAGVTQSPTHLIKTRGQQATLRCSPISGHTSVYWYQQALGLGLQFLLWYDEGEERNRGNFPPRFSGRQFPNYSSELNVNALELEDSALYLCASSSRRGDGETQYFGPGTRLLVL.

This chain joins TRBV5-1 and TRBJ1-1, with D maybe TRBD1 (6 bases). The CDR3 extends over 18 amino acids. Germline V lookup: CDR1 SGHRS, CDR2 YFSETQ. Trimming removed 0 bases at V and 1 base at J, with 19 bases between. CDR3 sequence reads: CASSLAPFTGTTNTEAFF. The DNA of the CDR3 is TGCGCCAGCAGCTTGGCCCCCTTTACCGGGACAACGAACACTGAAGCTTTCTTT.

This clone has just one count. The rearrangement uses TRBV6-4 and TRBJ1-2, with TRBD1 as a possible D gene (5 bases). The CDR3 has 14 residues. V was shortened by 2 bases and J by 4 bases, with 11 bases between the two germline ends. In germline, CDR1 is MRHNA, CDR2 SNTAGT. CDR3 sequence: CASSDVLGGYGYTF. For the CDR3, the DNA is TGTGCCAGCAGTGACGTGTTGGGGGGCTATGGCTACACCTTC.

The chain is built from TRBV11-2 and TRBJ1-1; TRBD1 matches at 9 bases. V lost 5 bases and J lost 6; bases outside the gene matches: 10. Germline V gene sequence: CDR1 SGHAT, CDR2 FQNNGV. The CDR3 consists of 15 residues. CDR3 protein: CASSPRTGVFAEAFF. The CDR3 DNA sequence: TGTGCCAGCAGCCCCCGGACAGGGGTATTCGCTGAAGCTTTCTTT. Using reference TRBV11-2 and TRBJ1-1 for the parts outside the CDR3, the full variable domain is EAGVAQSPRYKIIEKRQSVAFWCNPISGHATLYWYQQILGQGPKLLIQFQNNGVVDDSQLPKDRFSAERLKGVDSTLKIQPAKLEDSAVYLCASSPRTGVFAEAFFGQGTRLTVV.

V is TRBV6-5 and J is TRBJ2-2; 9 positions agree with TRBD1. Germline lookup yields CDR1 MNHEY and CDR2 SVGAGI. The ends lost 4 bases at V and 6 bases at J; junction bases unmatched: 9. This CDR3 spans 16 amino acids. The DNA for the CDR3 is TGTGCCAGCAGTTCGCCCCGGGACAGGGTAGCCGGGGAGCTGTTTTTT. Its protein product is CASSSPRDRVAGELFF.

The CDR3 protein is CASSMGGWGTGELFF. In DNA form, the CDR3 reads TGTGCCAGCTCGATGGGCGGGTGGGGTACCGGGGAGCTGTTTTTT. This chain uses TRBV11-2 with TRBJ2-2; TRBD2 is a possible D gene (5 bases). Trimming pared 8 bases from V and 5 bases from J, leaving 18 bases between. The germline gives CDR1 SGHAT, CDR2 FQNNGV. This CDR3 contains 15 residues.

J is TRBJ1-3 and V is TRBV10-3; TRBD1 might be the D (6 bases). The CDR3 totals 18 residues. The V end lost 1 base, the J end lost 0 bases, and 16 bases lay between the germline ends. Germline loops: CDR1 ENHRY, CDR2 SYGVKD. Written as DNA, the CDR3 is TGTGCCATCAGTGAGTACGGGACAAGACAAAACTCTGGAAACACCATATATTTT. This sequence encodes CAISEYGTRQNSGNTIYF.

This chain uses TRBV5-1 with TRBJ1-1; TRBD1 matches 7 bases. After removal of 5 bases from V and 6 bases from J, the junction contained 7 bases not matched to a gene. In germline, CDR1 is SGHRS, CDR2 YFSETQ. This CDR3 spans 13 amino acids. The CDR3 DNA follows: TGCGCCAGCAGTCCTAATGGACAGGCTGAAGCTTTCTTT. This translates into CASSPNGQAEAFF.

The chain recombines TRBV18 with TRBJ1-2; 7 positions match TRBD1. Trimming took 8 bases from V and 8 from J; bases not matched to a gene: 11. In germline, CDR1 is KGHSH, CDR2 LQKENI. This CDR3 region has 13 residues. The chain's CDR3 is CASPVKGAPGYTF. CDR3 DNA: TGTGCCAGCCCCGTTAAGGGGGCGCCGGGCTACACCTTC.

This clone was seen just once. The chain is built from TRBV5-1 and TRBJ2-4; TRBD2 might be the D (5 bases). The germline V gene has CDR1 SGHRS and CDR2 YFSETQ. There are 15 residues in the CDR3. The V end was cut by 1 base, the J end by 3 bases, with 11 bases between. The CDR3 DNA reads TGCGCCAGCAGCTTGTCTTGGGGAGACAAAAACATTCAGTACTTC. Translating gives CASSLSWGDKNIQYF.

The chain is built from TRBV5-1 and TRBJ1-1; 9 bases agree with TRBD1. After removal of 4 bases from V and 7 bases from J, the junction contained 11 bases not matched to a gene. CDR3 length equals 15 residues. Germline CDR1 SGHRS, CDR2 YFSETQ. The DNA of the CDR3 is TGCGCCAGCAGCCTCTCGGGTGACAGGGGGATTGAAGCTTTCTTT. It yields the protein CASSLSGDRGIEAFF.

The CDR3 here is CASIDRAVGDEQFF. The CDR3 DNA sequence: TGTGCCAGTATCGACAGGGCGGTGGGCGATGAGCAGTTCTTC. V gene TRBV19 combines with J gene TRBJ2-1; TRBD1 agrees at 7 bases. Germline loops: CDR1 LNHDA, CDR2 SQIVND (reference sequence). This CDR3 region has 14 residues. The junction had 11 bases not matched to a gene; V was cut back by 7 bases and J by 8 bases. Complete variable domain (other parts from reference TRBV19 and TRBJ2-1): DGGITQSPKYLFRKEGQNVTLSCEQNLNHDAMYWYRQDPGQGLRLIYYSQIVNDFQKGDIAEGYSVSREKKESFPLTVTSAQKNPTAFYLCASIDRAVGDEQFFGPGTRLTVL.

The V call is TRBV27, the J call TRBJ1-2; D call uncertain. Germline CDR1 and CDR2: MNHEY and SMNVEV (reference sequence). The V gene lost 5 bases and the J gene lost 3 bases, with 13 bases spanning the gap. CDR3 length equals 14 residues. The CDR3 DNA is TGTGCCAGCAGTAGTGGCAGAGCGGACTATGGCTACACCTTC. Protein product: CASSSGRADYGYTF.

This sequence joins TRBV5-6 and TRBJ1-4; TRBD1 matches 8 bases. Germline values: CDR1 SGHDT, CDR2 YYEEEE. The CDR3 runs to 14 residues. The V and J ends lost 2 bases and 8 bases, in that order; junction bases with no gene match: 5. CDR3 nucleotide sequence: TGTGCCAGCAGCTTTAGACAGGGGTACGAAAAACTGTTTTTT. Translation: CASSFRQGYEKLFF.

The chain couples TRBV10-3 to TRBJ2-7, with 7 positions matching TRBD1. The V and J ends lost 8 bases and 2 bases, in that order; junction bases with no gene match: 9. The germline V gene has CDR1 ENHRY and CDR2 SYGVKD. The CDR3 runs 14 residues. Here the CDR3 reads CAIRTGTRTYEQYF. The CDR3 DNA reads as TGTGCCATCCGGACAGGCACTCGAACCTACGAGCAGTACTTC.

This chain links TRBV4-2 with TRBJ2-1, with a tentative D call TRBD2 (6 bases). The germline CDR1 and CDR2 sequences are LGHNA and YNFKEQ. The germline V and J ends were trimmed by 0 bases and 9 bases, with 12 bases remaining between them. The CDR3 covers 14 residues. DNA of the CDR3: TGTGCCAGCAGCCAAGATTTTCGGGAGTTTGAGCAGTTCTTC. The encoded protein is CASSQDFREFEQFF.

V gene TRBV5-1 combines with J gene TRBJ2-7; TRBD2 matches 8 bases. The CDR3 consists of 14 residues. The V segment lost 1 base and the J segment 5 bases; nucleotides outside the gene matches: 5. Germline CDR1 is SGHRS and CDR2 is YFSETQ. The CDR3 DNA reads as TGCGCCAGCAGCTTGACGGGAGGGATGAACGAGCAGTACTTC. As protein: CASSLTGGMNEQYF.

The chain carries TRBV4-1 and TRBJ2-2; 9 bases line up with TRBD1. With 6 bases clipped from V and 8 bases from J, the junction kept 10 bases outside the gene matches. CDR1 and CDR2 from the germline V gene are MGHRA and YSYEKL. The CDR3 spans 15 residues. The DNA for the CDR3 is TGCGCCAGCAGAACCGGGACAGGGATTGCTGGGGAGCTGTTTTTT. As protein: CASRTGTGIAGELFF.

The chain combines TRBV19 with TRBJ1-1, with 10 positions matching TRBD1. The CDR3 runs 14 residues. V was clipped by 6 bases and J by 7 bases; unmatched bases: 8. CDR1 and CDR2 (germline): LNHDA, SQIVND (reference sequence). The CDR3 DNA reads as TGTGCCAGTAGCCTGTCGGGACAGGGGAATGAAGCTTTCTTT. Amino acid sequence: CASSLSGQGNEAFF.

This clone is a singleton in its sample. As DNA, the CDR3 is TGTGCCAGTAGGCCCAGGGCAGGGAGGGATTTTAACTATGGCTACACCTTC. Translated, it gives CASRPRAGRDFNYGYTF. J is TRBJ1-2 and V is TRBV19; a possible D gene is TRBD1 (5 bases). The CDR3 sequence is 17 residues long. Trimming removed 6 bases from V and 1 base from J, with 21 bases in between. Germline-derived CDR1 and CDR2 are LNHDA and SQIVND (reference sequence).